The clone carrying this T cell receptor beta chain was counted at least ten times. The antigen remains undetermined. Only in-frame clones appear in the TCRdb table, and some are missing; sequencing was by immunoSEQ multiplex PCR. This sample has over 25,000 clones and no singletons, with roughly 1.5% in the ten largest. The sample originates from a study of T cells after posttransplantation cyclophosphamide. The study, taken as a whole, reports: Donor CD8+ memory clones often dominated recipient blood repertoires at later times. Tissue-infiltrating T cells from skin or gut overlapped little with blood T cells.

Germline V gene data show CDR1 as SGHRS and CDR2 as YFSETQ. The CDR3 has 16 amino acids. The V and J ends lost 5 bases and 0 bases, in that order; junction bases with no gene match: 4. Material: PBMCs. The chain couples TRBV5-1 to TRBJ1-4, with 10 positions matching TRBD1. This TCR derives from a man aged 45-65 years in good health, CMV-negative, and a related stem cell transplant donor. In nucleotides, the CDR3 is TGCGCCAGCAGGGACAGGGGGACTTCAACTAATGAAAAACTGTTTTTT. This gives the protein CASRDRGTSTNEKLFF.